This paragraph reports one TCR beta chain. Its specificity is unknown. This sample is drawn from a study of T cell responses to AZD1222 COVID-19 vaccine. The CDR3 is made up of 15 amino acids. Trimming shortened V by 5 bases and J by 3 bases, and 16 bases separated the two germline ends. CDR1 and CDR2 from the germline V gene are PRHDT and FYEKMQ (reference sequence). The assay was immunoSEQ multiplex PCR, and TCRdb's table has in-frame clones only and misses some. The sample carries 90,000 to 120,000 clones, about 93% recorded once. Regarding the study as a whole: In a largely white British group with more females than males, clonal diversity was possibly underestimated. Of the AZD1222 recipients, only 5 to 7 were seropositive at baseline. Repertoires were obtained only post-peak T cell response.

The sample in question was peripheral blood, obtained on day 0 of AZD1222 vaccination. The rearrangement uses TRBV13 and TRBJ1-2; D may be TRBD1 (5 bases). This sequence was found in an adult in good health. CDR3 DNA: TGTGCCAGCAGCGCTAAGGGACGGTGGGACTATGGCTACACCTTC. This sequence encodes CASSAKGRWDYGYTF.